These T cell receptor beta chains were read from a single sample in a study of breast tumors, draining lymph nodes, adjacent tissues. Each CDR3 protein is one row after TCRdb ran MiXCR on the multiplex PCR reads. The table shows about 120,000 distinct CDR3 sequences, with 15% to 20% occurring only once. Sequencing was performed on axillary lymph node tissue. These receptors all come from a female donor with breast cancer. Some clones in this sample may be carry-over from other donors' samples. The CDR3 runs from the conserved cysteine through the conserved F or W. The order of the fields is J gene, V gene, clone size, D gene, CDR3 protein, CDR3 DNA. D genes are given only for firm matches. Only some rows state a clone size, as once, few, many or a class for expanded clones.

J: TRBJ2-7
V: TRBV27
size: many
D: -
CDR3: CASRSEAGEQYF
DNA: TGTGCCAGCAGGTCTGAGGCGGGTGAGCAGTACTTC

J: TRBJ2-5
V: TRBV30
size: -
D: TRBD2
CDR3: CAWSTGTSGGYQETQYF
DNA: TGTGCCTGGAGTACCGGGACTAGCGGGGGGTACCAAGAGACCCAGTACTTC

J: TRBJ1-6
V: TRBV6-5
size: many
D: TRBD1
CDR3: CASSYEAGGHSPLHF
DNA: TGTGCCAGCAGTTACGAGGCAGGGGGCCATTCACCCCTCCACTTT

J: TRBJ1-4
V: TRBV6-6
size: many
D: -
CDR3: CASSYSYEKLFF
DNA: TGTGCCAGCAGTTACTCATATGAAAAACTGTTTTTT

J: TRBJ2-5
V: TRBV20-1
size: many
D: -
CDR3: CSLSVHTAAETQYF
DNA: TGCAGTTTAAGTGTGCACACCGCAGCGGAGACCCAGTACTTC

J: TRBJ2-7
V: TRBV7-8
size: -
D: TRBD2
CDR3: CASSSQTSGSSYEQYF
DNA: TGTGCCAGCAGCTCACAGACTAGCGGGAGCTCCTACGAGCAGTACTTC

J: TRBJ1-4
V: TRBV4-1
size: many
D: -
CDR3: CASSQGEEWATNEKLFF
DNA: TGCGCCAGCAGCCAAGGGGAGGAATGGGCAACTAATGAAAAACTGTTTTTT

J: TRBJ1-2
V: TRBV4-1
size: many
D: -
CDR3: CASSQEEGSSSYGYTF
DNA: TGCGCCAGCAGCCAAGAGGAGGGATCCTCTAGCTATGGCTACACCTTC

J: TRBJ2-5
V: TRBV2
size: -
D: -
CDR3: CASGWQGETQYF
DNA: TGTGCCAGCGGTTGGCAGGGGGAGACCCAGTACTTC

J: TRBJ1-2
V: TRBV2
size: many
D: TRBD1
CDR3: CASIGQGGGYTF
DNA: TGTGCCAGCATAGGACAGGGAGGTGGCTACACCTTC

J: TRBJ2-2
V: TRBV5-1
size: many
D: -
CDR3: CASSLRRAEDTGELFF
DNA: TGCGCCAGCAGCTTACGACGAGCGGAGGACACCGGGGAGCTGTTTTTT

J: TRBJ1-1
V: TRBV20-1
size: once
D: TRBD1
CDR3: CSARGGVPGQAEAFF
DNA: TGCAGTGCTAGAGGGGGAGTCCCGGGACAGGCCGAAGCTTTCTTT

J: TRBJ2-1
V: TRBV5-1
size: few
D: -
CDR3: CASSPSNSEQFF
DNA: TGCGCCAGCAGCCCCAGCAACAGTGAGCAGTTCTTC

J: TRBJ1-4
V: TRBV3-1
size: few
D: -
CDR3: CASSQDNDSKLFF
DNA: TGTGCCAGCAGCCAAGATAATGACAGTAAACTGTTTTTT

J: TRBJ1-3
V: TRBV7-8
size: many
D: TRBD1
CDR3: CASSSRTGKDGNTIYF
DNA: TGTGCCAGCAGCTCACGGACAGGGAAGGATGGAAACACCATATATTTT

J: TRBJ2-1
V: TRBV7-3
size: many
D: -
CDR3: CASSPGGGRRRGMLSEQFF
DNA: TGTGCCAGCAGCCCTGGGGGGGGCAGGCGCCGCGGTATGTTGAGTGAGCAGTTCTTC

J: TRBJ2-1
V: TRBV18
size: -
D: -
CDR3: CASSPVSQNTGEQFF
DNA: TGTGCCAGCTCACCAGTATCCCAAAATACGGGTGAGCAGTTCTTC

J: TRBJ1-3
V: TRBV7-2
size: many
D: TRBD1
CDR3: CASSRDRGTGNTIYF
DNA: TGTGCCAGCAGCAGAGACAGGGGGACTGGAAACACCATATATTTT

J: TRBJ2-5
V: TRBV20-1
size: many
D: -
CDR3: CSARDPQGIETQYF
DNA: TGCAGTGCTAGAGATCCCCAGGGTATAGAGACCCAGTACTTC

J: TRBJ2-3
V: TRBV7-3
size: many
D: -
CDR3: CASSYFRGDTQYF
DNA: TGTGCCAGCAGCTACTTCAGGGGTGATACGCAGTATTTT

J: TRBJ1-5
V: TRBV28
size: few
D: -
CDR3: CASSLLESNQPQHF
DNA: TGTGCCAGCAGTTTGTTGGAATCCAATCAGCCCCAGCATTTT

J: TRBJ1-2
V: TRBV6-6
size: many
D: TRBD1
CDR3: CASSPGTGRGPGGYGYTF
DNA: TGTGCCAGCAGCCCCGGGACAGGGAGAGGACCCGGTGGCTATGGCTACACCTTC

J: TRBJ2-3
V: TRBV29-1
size: many
D: -
CDR3: CSAGTDTQYF
DNA: TGCAGCGCGGGCACAGATACGCAGTATTTT

J: TRBJ1-6
V: TRBV6-6
size: many
D: TRBD1
CDR3: CASSLRRDRGNSPLHF
DNA: TGTGCCAGCAGTTTACGTCGGGACAGGGGGAACTCACCCCTCCACTTT

J: TRBJ2-5
V: TRBV27
size: many
D: -
CDR3: CASSFGSKQETQYF
DNA: TGTGCCAGCAGTTTCGGCAGTAAGCAAGAGACCCAGTACTTC

J: TRBJ2-1
V: TRBV27
size: many
D: -
CDR3: CASSLLGTGQFF
DNA: TGTGCCAGCAGTTTATTGGGTACTGGGCAGTTCTTC

J: TRBJ1-6
V: TRBV20-1
size: many
D: TRBD1
CDR3: CSAPTGGESFDSPLHF
DNA: TGCAGTGCTCCAACAGGGGGCGAGAGTTTTGATTCACCCCTCCACTTT

J: TRBJ2-1
V: TRBV11-2
size: few
D: -
CDR3: CASGPNREAGNEQFF
DNA: TGTGCCAGCGGTCCTAACAGGGAGGCAGGCAATGAGCAGTTCTTC

J: TRBJ2-2
V: TRBV7-2
size: many
D: -
CDR3: CASSSPTAGELFF
DNA: TGTGCCAGCAGCTCCCCCACAGCCGGGGAGCTGTTTTTT

J: TRBJ2-3
V: TRBV19
size: many
D: TRBD1
CDR3: CASSTRQGLSDTQYF
DNA: TGTGCCAGTAGCACCCGACAGGGTTTGTCAGATACGCAGTATTTT

J: TRBJ2-1
V: TRBV25-1
size: many
D: -
CDR3: CASSDPDLRYNEQFF
DNA: TGTGCCAGCAGTGATCCCGATCTACGGTACAATGAGCAGTTCTTC

J: TRBJ1-2
V: TRBV20-1
size: many
D: -
CDR3: CSAPPGLNFNYGYTF
DNA: TGCAGTGCTCCTCCGGGATTAAATTTTAACTATGGCTACACCTTC

J: TRBJ2-7
V: TRBV6-1
size: many
D: -
CDR3: CASTSRGGGFYEQYF
DNA: TGTGCCAGCACCTCAAGGGGGGGGGGATTCTACGAGCAGTACTTC

J: TRBJ1-4
V: TRBV12-3/TRBV12-4
size: -
D: -
CDR3: CAGTLTKGGNEKLFF
DNA: TGTGCCGGCACCTTAACCAAGGGTGGTAATGAAAAACTGTTTTTT

J: TRBJ1-2
V: TRBV18
size: -
D: TRBD1
CDR3: CASSPKQGMVGYTF
DNA: TGTGCCAGCTCACCAAAACAGGGGATGGTTGGCTACACCTTC

J: TRBJ2-7
V: TRBV7-9
size: many
D: -
CDR3: CASSLAWQGTLVYF
DNA: TGTGCCAGCAGCTTAGCTTGGCAGGGAACTTTGGTGTACTTC

J: TRBJ2-3
V: TRBV5-1
size: many
D: -
CDR3: CASSLILEDTQYF
DNA: TGCGCCAGCAGCTTGATACTCGAAGATACGCAGTATTTT

J: TRBJ2-5
V: TRBV6-2/TRBV6-3
size: -
D: -
CDR3: CASSYSEVPETQYF
DNA: TGTGCCAGCAGCTACTCTGAAGTTCCGGAGACCCAGTACTTC

J: TRBJ2-6
V: TRBV5-1
size: many
D: -
CDR3: CASLGVFDTGANVLTF
DNA: TGCGCCAGCCTTGGGGTTTTTGATACTGGGGCCAACGTCCTGACTTTC

J: TRBJ1-6
V: TRBV2
size: many
D: -
CDR3: CASSETGENSPLHF
DNA: TGTGCCAGCAGTGAAACAGGTGAGAATTCACCCCTCCACTTT

J: TRBJ2-2
V: TRBV6-4
size: many
D: TRBD2
CDR3: CASLPSGGNTGELFF
DNA: TGTGCCAGCCTACCTAGCGGGGGTAACACCGGGGAGCTGTTTTTT

J: TRBJ2-6
V: TRBV5-1
size: many
D: -
CDR3: CASSSGSSGANVLTF
DNA: TGCGCCAGCAGCTCTGGGTCCTCTGGGGCCAACGTCCTGACTTTC

J: TRBJ1-3
V: TRBV10-3
size: many
D: TRBD1
CDR3: CAINSGTESSGNTIYF
DNA: TGTGCCATCAATTCCGGGACAGAGAGCTCTGGAAACACCATATATTTT

J: TRBJ1-2
V: TRBV6-1
size: many
D: -
CDR3: CASRVNYGYTF
DNA: TGTGCCAGCAGGGTTAACTATGGCTACACCTTC

J: TRBJ2-7
V: TRBV27
size: many
D: -
CDR3: CASSLGLANYEQYF
DNA: TGTGCCAGCAGTTTGGGGCTAGCGAACTACGAGCAGTACTTC